This T cell receptor (beta chain) was identified in a study of Ad26.COV2.S vaccination and SARS-CoV-2 variants. Overall study findings and caveats: Spike-specific TCR breadth was greater in vaccine than placebo recipients.

Libraries were prepared by immunoSEQ multiplex PCR; TCRdb keeps only in-frame clonotypes and omits some of them. The table shows some 180,000 clones, with roughly 89% occurring only once. As regards this clone: The antigen is not known.

Trimming shortened V by 6 bases and J by 2 bases, and 13 bases separated the two germline ends. This CDR3 has 14 residues. Looked up from germline, CDR1 is MDHEN and CDR2 is SYDVKM. Sequences were derived from peripheral blood, sampled after recovery from COVID-19. The clonotype comes from a human donor who had recovered from COVID-19. The chain combines TRBV28 with TRBJ1-2; no reliable D call. The CDR3, as DNA: TGTGCCAGCAGACCCCCGGCGAGGAACTATGGCTACACCTTC. It translates to CASRPPARNYGYTF.